This T cell receptor (beta chain) was retrieved from a study of T cell responses to AZD1222 COVID-19 vaccine. The repertoire was sequenced with immunoSEQ multiplex PCR; TCRdb's copy has only in-frame clones and lacks some. The repertoire holds under 150,000 clones, with around 87% as singletons. The CDR3 loop spans 13 amino acids. The V gene lost 2 bases and the J gene lost 7 bases, with 9 bases spanning the gap. Germline V lookup: CDR1 MNHEY, CDR2 SVGEGT. The study, taken as a whole, reports: CD4 TCRs linked to vaccination spanned spike, dominating at 160-218 and 743-854.

Pooling covered second doses at about 4 or about 12 weeks. Worth noting for this clone: What it binds is unknown.

The genes are TRBV6-2 or TRBV6-3 and TRBJ1-5, with no clear D. The source material was peripheral blood, sampled 28 days after the second AZD1222 dose. The TCR originated in an adult who received the AZD1222 COVID-19 vaccine. Here the CDR3 DNA reads TGTGCCAGCAGTTACGGACCGCCCCAGCCCCAGCATTTT. This translates into CASSYGPPQPQHF.